These 25 T cell receptor beta chains were all obtained from the same sample, sequenced in a study of T-cell memory formation after mild COVID-19. From the 5' RACE reads, TCRdb called clonotypes with MiXCR, one entry per CDR3 protein. This table holds under 50,000 distinct CDR3 sequences, roughly a quarter found once. Sequenced material: PBMCs or a T cell subset sorted from them (not recorded which). The source of these receptors is a man aged 18 to 29 who had mild COVID-19 (a few samples of this study predate the infection). Cell type and time point are not known.

The chain is built from TRBV6-1 and TRBJ2-3; perhaps TRBD2 as D (6 bases). The CDR3 sequence is 17 residues long. Germline CDR1 MNHNS, CDR2 SASEGT. The germline V and J ends were trimmed by 6 bases and 3 bases, with 22 bases remaining between them. The CDR3 nucleotides read TGTGCCAGCAGCATTCGCGCGGGGCGGAACCCGACAGATACGCAGTATTTT. It is translated as CASSIRAGRNPTDTQYF.

The rearrangement uses TRBV7-9 and TRBJ1-1; unclear D gene. The CDR3 runs 12 residues. The germline CDR1 and CDR2 sequences are SEHNR and FQNEAQ (reference sequence). Trimming stripped 6 bases from V and 4 bases from J, with 9 bases between. CDR3 DNA: TGTGCCAGCAGGGGCAGCACCACTGAAGCTTTCTTT. This sequence encodes CASRGSTTEAFF.

This clonotype occurred a few times. V and J are TRBV29-1 and TRBJ2-1, with unresolved D. Germline V CDR1 and CDR2: SQVTM, ANQGSEA. This CDR3 spans 14 amino acids. Trimming stripped 0 bases from V and 9 bases from J, with 15 bases between. In nucleotides, the CDR3 is TGCAGCGTTGAAGAAATGCTTGTAGGGCCTGAGCAGTTCTTC. It translates to CSVEEMLVGPEQFF.

This clonotype showed up just a few times. The V gene is TRBV12-3 or TRBV12-4, the J gene TRBJ2-3; D call uncertain. V was clipped by 7 bases and J by 5 bases, with 16 bases between them. The CDR3 spans 14 residues. CDR3 bases: TGTGCCAGCACCCCATGGGGTCTCGAAGATACGCAGTATTTT. As protein: CASTPWGLEDTQYF.

This clonotype has just a few counts. This chain links TRBV6-1 with TRBJ2-7; 7 bases are a match to TRBD2. CDR3 length equals 15 residues. Germline V gene sequence: CDR1 MNHNS, CDR2 SASEGT. Trimming took 2 bases from V and 0 from J; bases not matched to a gene: 4. Here the CDR3 reads CASSESLAASYEQYV. The CDR3 DNA sequence: TGTGCCAGCAGTGAAAGCCTAGCGGCCTCCTACGAGCAGTACGTC.

This clonotype was observed at least ten times. The V call is TRBV3-2, the J call TRBJ2-1; TRBD2 is the table's D call and was not checked against the DNA. TRBV3-2 is a listed pseudogene. There are 21 residues in the CDR3. CDR3 DNA: TGTGCCAGCAGCAGAGATAGAGTACTAGCGGGGCCTTTGTATTCTAACAATGAGCAGTTCTTC. Its translation: CASSRDRVLAGPLYSNNEQFF.

This clonotype was observed a handful of times. V usage is TRBV3-1 and J usage is TRBJ2-7; D is undetermined. The V end was cut by 1 base, the J end by 2 bases, with 15 bases between. CDR1 is LGHDT and CDR2 is YNNKEL in the germline V gene (reference sequence). The CDR3 has 16 residues. CDR3 DNA sequence: TGTGCCAGCAGCCAAGTCGGGTCAACTCCCCCCTACGAGCAGTACTTC. Encoded protein: CASSQVGSTPPYEQYF.

V usage is TRBV2 and J usage is TRBJ2-3, with D perhaps TRBD2 (5 bases). Germline V gene data show CDR1 as SNHLY and CDR2 as FYNNEI. V gave up 4 bases and J gave up 7 bases, with 15 bases separating them. The CDR3 is made up of 14 amino acids. The CDR3 nucleotides are TGTGCCAGCAGTGGGAGGACGAAGGCCAATACGCAGTATTTT. It encodes CASSGRTKANTQYF.

The rearrangement links TRBV9 to TRBJ2-5; TRBD1 might be the D (5 bases). The CDR3 runs to 14 residues. Germline loops: CDR1 SGDLS, CDR2 YYNGEE. V shed 4 bases and J shed 4 bases, with 14 bases lying between them. The CDR3 is CASSRWPDRETQYF. The DNA for the CDR3 is TGTGCCAGCAGCCGCTGGCCTGACAGAGAGACCCAGTACTTC.

The genes are TRBV4-1 and TRBJ1-2; TRBD1 might be the D (5 bases). In germline, CDR1 is MGHRA, CDR2 YSYEKL. V dropped 5 bases and J dropped 2 bases, with 12 bases sitting between them. The CDR3 runs 14 residues. Here the CDR3 reads CASSTPTDNYGYTF. The DNA for the CDR3 is TGCGCCAGCAGCACCCCGACAGACAACTATGGCTACACCTTC.

The rearrangement joins TRBV20-1 to TRBJ2-2; D is ambiguous. The germline gives CDR1 DFQATT, CDR2 SNEGSKA (reference sequence). Trimming removed 1 base from V and 1 base from J, with 10 bases in between. There are 15 residues in the CDR3. The CDR3 sequence: CSARGRRRNTGELFF. DNA of the CDR3: TGCAGTGCTAGAGGTAGACGGAGGAACACCGGGGAGCTGTTTTTT.

This chain uses TRBV29-1 with TRBJ2-2, with D possibly matching TRBD1 (7 bases). CDR3 length: 15 amino acids. Between the trimmed V and J ends, which lost 7 bases and 6 bases, there was a span of 21 bases. Germline V gene sequence: CDR1 SQVTM, CDR2 ANQGSEA. The CDR3 loop reads CSAGGHRGNAGELFF. For the CDR3, the DNA is TGCAGCGCCGGGGGCCACAGGGGTAACGCCGGGGAGCTGTTTTTT.

This clonotype appeared a few times. The chain links TRBV6-5 to TRBJ2-5; the D gene is possibly TRBD1 (5 bases). V lost 2 bases to trimming and J lost 4 bases, with 14 bases between them. The germline CDR1 and CDR2 sequences are MNHEY and SVGAGI. The CDR3 length is 15 residues. The CDR3 DNA is TGTGCCAGCAGTTACGGCCAGGGTCGCAGAGAGACCCAGTACTTC. Its protein product is CASSYGQGRRETQYF.

V usage is TRBV6-5 and J usage is TRBJ2-7, with 8 bases fitting TRBD2. Germline lookup yields CDR1 MNHEY and CDR2 SVGAGI. The CDR3 is 14 residues long. With 1 base clipped from V and 4 bases from J, the junction kept 3 bases outside the gene matches. CDR3 coding DNA: TGTGCCAGCAGTTACTACGCGGGGGGTTACGAGCAGTACTTC. Its protein is CASSYYAGGYEQYF.

The chain joins TRBV20-1 to TRBJ2-5, with a tentative D call TRBD1 (6 bases). V lost 3 bases, J lost 5 bases, and 13 bases lay in between. In germline, CDR1 is DFQATT, CDR2 SNEGSKA (reference sequence). This CDR3 contains 13 residues. The CDR3 region is CSARTGSEETQYF. DNA for the CDR3: TGCAGTGCTAGGACAGGTTCGGAGGAGACCCAGTACTTC.

This rearrangement joins TRBV11-1 to TRBJ2-4, with 9 nucleotides matching TRBD1. The V gene's germline CDR1 is SGHAT and CDR2 FQDESV (reference sequence). This CDR3 has 17 amino acids. J gave up 1 base and V 1 base, and 5 bases lay outside the gene matches. The CDR3 coding sequence is TGTGCCAGCAGCTTAGACAGGACAGGGGAGGCCAAAAACATTCAGTACTTC. Protein: CASSLDRTGEAKNIQYF.

V and J are TRBV6-6 and TRBJ1-1; maybe TRBD1 (5 bases). Germline CDR1 is MNHNY and CDR2 is SVGAGI (reference sequence). The V gene lost 6 bases and the J gene lost 12 bases, with 14 bases spanning the gap. CDR3 size: 11 residues. CDR3 in amino acids: CASSPRGMPFF. Written as DNA, the CDR3 is TGTGCCAGCAGCCCTCGGGGGATGCCTTTCTTT.

This clonotype turned up a few times. This chain joins TRBV9 and TRBJ2-1; 13 positions agree with TRBD2. V gave up 7 bases and J gave up 9 bases; unmatched junction bases: 10. In germline, CDR1 is SGDLS, CDR2 YYNGEE. The CDR3 sequence is 15 residues long. CDR3 in amino acids: CASGTSGGARGEQFF. CDR3 bases: TGTGCCAGCGGCACTAGCGGGGGGGCCAGAGGTGAGCAGTTCTTC. Combining the CDR3 with reference TRBV9 and TRBJ2-1 gives the whole variable domain DSGVTQTPKHLITATGQRVTLRCSPRSGDLSVYWYQQSLDQGLQFLIQYYNGEERAKGNILERFSAQQFPDLHSELNLSSLELGDSALYFCASGTSGGARGEQFFGPGTRLTVL.

This clonotype was seen only a few times. The chain combines TRBV2 with TRBJ2-1; D is unclear. This CDR3 has 14 amino acids. Germline CDR1 reads SNHLY; CDR2 reads FYNNEI. V was pared by 3 bases and J by 7 bases, with 13 bases between. CDR3 sequence: CASSEGRFVNEQFF. DNA for the CDR3: TGTGCCAGCAGTGAGGGCCGCTTCGTGAATGAGCAGTTCTTC.

The chain uses TRBV9 and TRBJ2-1; no clear D. Germline-derived CDR1 and CDR2 are SGDLS and YYNGEE. The V end was cut by 5 bases, the J end by 7 bases, with 13 bases between. The length of the CDR3 is 13 residues. The CDR3 is CASSAPRANEQFF. As DNA, the CDR3 is TGTGCCAGCAGTGCTCCTCGGGCAAATGAGCAGTTCTTC. Supplemented by reference TRBV9 and TRBJ2-1, the full variable domain reads DSGVTQTPKHLITATGQRVTLRCSPRSGDLSVYWYQQSLDQGLQFLIQYYNGEERAKGNILERFSAQQFPDLHSELNLSSLELGDSALYFCASSAPRANEQFFGPGTRLTVL.

The chain employs TRBV20-1 and TRBJ2-1; D unresolved. The CDR3 has 12 amino acids. Deletions cut 4 bases from V and 8 bases from J, with 12 bases between. Looked up from germline, CDR1 is DFQATT and CDR2 is SNEGSKA (reference sequence). The CDR3 region has the DNA TGCAGTGCTACGAGCCTGGGCCATGAGCAGTTCTTC. Amino acids: CSATSLGHEQFF.

This clonotype was seen just once. V gene TRBV14 combines with J gene TRBJ1-1; tentative D call: TRBD1 (6 bases). Germline V lookup: CDR1 SGHDN, CDR2 FVKESK. V gave up 7 bases and J gave up 3 bases, with 9 bases separating them. The CDR3 sequence is 12 residues long. The CDR3 DNA reads TGTGCCAGCACCGGGGGCTACACTGAAGCTTTCTTT. It encodes CASTGGYTEAFF. The entire variable domain, with the rest obtained from reference TRBV14 and TRBJ1-1, is as follows: EAGVTQFPSHSVIEKGQTVTLRCDPISGHDNLYWYRRVMGKEIKFLLHFVKESKQDESGMPNNRFLAERTGGTYSTLKVQPAELEDSGVYFCASTGGYTEAFFGQGTRLTVV.

This clonotype was seen only a few times. In DNA form, the CDR3 reads TGTGCCAGCAGCTTAGATGGAGGCAGCGGGGGACAAGAGACCCAGTACTTC. Protein sequence: CASSLDGGSGGQETQYF. The chain recombines TRBV11-2 with TRBJ2-5, with 8 bases that match TRBD2. V dropped 0 bases and J dropped 2; count of bases not matched to a gene: 8. The CDR3 has 17 amino acids. Germline V gene lookup returns CDR1 SGHAT and CDR2 FQNNGV.

This clonotype has just a few counts. V usage is TRBV9 and J usage is TRBJ2-2; 11 nucleotides align to TRBD2. Germline CDR1 and CDR2: SGDLS and YYNGEE. The CDR3 consists of 16 residues. J lost 1 base, V lost 4 bases, and 3 bases had no gene match. This CDR3 reads CASSITSGGNTGELFF. In nucleotides, the CDR3 is TGTGCCAGCAGCATCACTAGCGGGGGGAACACCGGGGAGCTGTTTTTT.

This clonotype was observed a few times. The J gene is TRBJ2-7, the V gene TRBV12-3 or TRBV12-4; D unresolved. CDR3 length equals 14 residues. Trimming shortened V by 1 base and J by 3 bases, and 10 bases separated the two germline ends. CDR3 residues: CASSLVVANYEQYF. The CDR3 nucleotides are TGTGCCAGCAGTTTAGTTGTAGCCAACTACGAGCAGTACTTC.